This note documents a single TCR beta chain sequence. CDR3 length: 15 residues. Germline V CDR1 and CDR2: SGDLS, YYNGEE. V lost 0 bases, J lost 3 bases, and 5 bases stayed unmatched. These data are taken from a study of beta chain features in type 1 diabetes. Study information: Examination covered almost 110,000,000 sorted cells spanning all samples.

The isolated RNA, all of it, was reverse transcribed, so expressed TCRB transcripts were what got sequenced. This table comes from immunoSEQ multiplex PCR, and its TCRdb copy is limited to in-frame clones, with some not included. The sample has some 6,000 clones; under 85% are singletons. The chain links TRBV9 to TRBJ2-7, with TRBD2 matching 8 bases. The sample consisted of Tregs from blood. The sequence was collected from a man between 18 and 35 years old in good health. The CDR3 loop reads CASSVGSGGDYEQYF. CDR3 coding DNA: TGTGCCAGCAGCGTAGGATCGGGGGGGGACTACGAGCAGTACTTC.